This T cell receptor (beta chain) was obtained from a study of blood T cell repertoires in COVID-19. The assay was immunoSEQ multiplex PCR, and TCRdb's table has in-frame clones only and misses some. The sample includes under 300,000 clones, just over 90% seen only once; the top ten take 1.5% to 2%. This clone was counted a single time. There are 15 residues in the CDR3. Participant ages covered about 18 to 95 years across around 25 US areas. Participant-reported clinical history was the basis for cohort assignment. This TCR derives from a woman between 18 and 30 years old who had recovered from COVID-19. This sequence joins TRBV21-1 and TRBJ1-6. TRBV21-1 is assigned pseudogene status. Input material: PBMCs or T cells enriched from blood (not recorded which). CDR3 protein: CASSKSLGGDSPLHF. The CDR3 DNA reads as TGTGCCAGCAGCAAAAGCTTGGGGGGAGATTCACCCCTCCACTTT.